The clone carrying this T cell receptor beta chain appeared once. Its specificity is not known. The sample originates from a study of shared clonotypes between healthy human individuals. Notes on the study in general: Deeper or shallower sequencing was expected to change how clonotypes are shared among donors.

Germline V gives CDR1 SGHRS, CDR2 YFSETQ. The CDR3 extends over 14 amino acids. V lost 4 bases to trimming and J lost 2 bases, with 11 bases between them. The method was immunoSEQ multiplex PCR; TCRdb's version includes in-frame clones alone and lacks a portion of them. The table includes about 490,000 clones, approximately 80% detected once. The sequenced material came from PBMCs. This sequence was found in a woman aged 40-49 years in good health. Some clones in this sample may be carry-over from other donors' samples. The gene calls are TRBV5-1 and TRBJ2-3, with D possibly TRBD2 on 6 matching bases. CDR3 region: CASSQEGLTDTQYF. The CDR3 DNA is TGCGCCAGCAGCCAGGAGGGCCTCACAGATACGCAGTATTTT.